The text below deals with one T cell receptor beta chain. Its antigen is unidentified. These data originate in a study of T-cell reconstitution after alpha-beta-depleted transplantation in children. General study points: Reportedly, roughly two months post-transplant, alpha-beta T cells arose from several hundred expanded graft clones. T-cell numbers and diversity, one year after transplant, stemmed largely from T cells that were newly produced. Surviving thymic progenitors and recipient T cells were the source of high TCRbeta diversity at day 60 in some patients.

The germline V gene encodes CDR1 LNHNV and CDR2 YYDKDF (reference sequence). After removal of 3 bases from V and 3 bases from J, the junction contained 4 bases not matched to a gene. The CDR3 contains 16 residues. Library preparation (for TCRbeta) was performed with unique molecular identifiers. One entry per CDR3 protein, called by TCRdb with MiXCR from the PCR reads. In the table there are about 110,000 distinct CDR3 sequences, almost 6.5% of which are singletons. The material sequenced was PBMCs, mostly from graft donor cells, taken 360 days after TCRalphabeta/CD19-depleted stem cell transplant. The TCR sequence derives from a male patient between 2 and 10 years old who had a stem cell transplant for acute lymphoblastic leukemia, so the T cells may come from the graft donor. The chain uses TRBV15 and TRBJ2-2; 10 bases are shared with TRBD1. DNA of the CDR3: TGTGCCACCAGCAGTCCGGGACAGGGGTACACCGGGGAGCTGTTTTTT. It is translated as CATSSPGQGYTGELFF.